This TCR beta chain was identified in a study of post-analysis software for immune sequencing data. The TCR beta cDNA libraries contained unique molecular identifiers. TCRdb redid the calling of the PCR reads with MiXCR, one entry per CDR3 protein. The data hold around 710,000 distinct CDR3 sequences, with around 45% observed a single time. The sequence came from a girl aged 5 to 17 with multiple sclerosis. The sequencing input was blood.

The CDR3 protein is CASSQVRGIEQYF. The CDR3 coding sequence is TGTGCCAGCAGCCAAGTACGAGGCATCGAGCAGTACTTC. This chain uses TRBV4-2 with TRBJ2-5; no definite D call. The DNA matches TRBJ2-7 better at its end, which makes the J call doubtful. The CDR3 is made up of 13 amino acids. Germline V lookup: CDR1 LGHNA, CDR2 YNFKEQ.